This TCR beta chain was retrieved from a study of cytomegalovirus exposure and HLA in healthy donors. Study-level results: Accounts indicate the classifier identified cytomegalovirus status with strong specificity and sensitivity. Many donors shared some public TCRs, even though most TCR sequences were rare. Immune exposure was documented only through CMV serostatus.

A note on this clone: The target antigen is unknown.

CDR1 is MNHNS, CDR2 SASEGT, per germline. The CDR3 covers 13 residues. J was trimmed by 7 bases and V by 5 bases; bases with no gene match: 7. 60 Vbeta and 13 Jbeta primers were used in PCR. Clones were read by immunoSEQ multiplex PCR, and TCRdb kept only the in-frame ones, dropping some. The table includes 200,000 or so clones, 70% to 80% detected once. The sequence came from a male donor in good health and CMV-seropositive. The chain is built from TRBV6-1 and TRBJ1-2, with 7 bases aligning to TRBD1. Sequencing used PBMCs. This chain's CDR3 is CASSRGQAAGYTF. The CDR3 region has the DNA TGTGCCAGCAGTCGCGGACAGGCCGCTGGCTACACCTTC.